These 5 T cell receptor beta chains were all obtained from the same sample, sequenced in a study of glioma-infiltrating T cells. TCR alpha and beta CDR3 regions were amplified from RNA using iRepertoire nested multiplex PCR. TCRdb called the multiplex PCR reads again in MiXCR, with one record for every CDR3 protein. The sample records a few hundred thousand distinct CDR3 sequences, 41% being singletons. The sequenced sample was glioma tissue, nonneoplastic brain tissue, or PBMCs (not recorded which). These receptors came from a human donor with low-grade glioma or glioblastoma, undergoing nonglioma brain surgery, or in good health (not recorded which).

Concerning this clonotype itself: This clone may be a read error of a much larger clone one base away. The V and J genes are TRBV4-1 and TRBJ1-1; D perhaps matches TRBD1 (5 bases). CDR3 length: 15 amino acids. Germline assignment: CDR1 MGHRA and CDR2 YSYEKL. The DNA of the CDR3 is TGCGCCAGCAGCCAAGATCCGGGGGTATTCACTAAAGCTTTCTTT. Its protein is CASSQDPGVFTKAFF.

This clonotype has only one observation. CDR3 sequence (DNA): TGTGCCAGCAGTGAATATGGGGGGACAGGGAATTCACCCCTCCACTTT. It is translated as CASSEYGGTGNSPLHF. The chain combines TRBV25-1 with TRBJ1-6, with 9 bases that match TRBD1. Unmatched junction bases numbered 4, after V lost 0 bases and J lost 7 bases. The CDR3 has 16 residues. CDR1 and CDR2 from the germline V gene are MGHDK and SYGVNS.

About this clonotype itself: At one boundary the junction diverges from the germline segment, which might be a read error. The V gene is TRBV7-2, the J gene TRBJ1-1; D uncertain. This CDR3 has 13 residues. CDR1 and CDR2 from the germline V gene are SGHTA and FQGNSA. CDR3 DNA: TGTGCCAGCAGCCTCTACGAGGCCACTGGAGCTTTCTTT. It encodes CASSLYEATGAFF.

This clonotype was recorded many times. The chain carries TRBV6-1 and TRBJ1-4; D unclear. The CDR3 loop spans 14 amino acids. The V end was cut by 6 bases, the J end by 0 bases, with 8 bases between. The germline gives CDR1 MNHNS, CDR2 SASEGT. CDR3 region: CASRAWSTNEKLFF. The CDR3 bases are TGTGCCAGCAGGGCGTGGTCAACTAATGAAAAACTGTTTTTT.

The chain recombines TRBV29-1 with TRBJ2-1; the match to TRBD2 covers 13 bases. The CDR3 sequence is 15 residues long. J was trimmed by 4 bases and V by 4 bases; bases with no gene match: 4. Per germline, CDR1 SQVTM and CDR2 ANQGSEA. The DNA for the CDR3 is TGCAGCGTTGCCACTAGCGGGAGGGTTTACAATGAGCAGTTCTTC. Its translation is CSVATSGRVYNEQFF.